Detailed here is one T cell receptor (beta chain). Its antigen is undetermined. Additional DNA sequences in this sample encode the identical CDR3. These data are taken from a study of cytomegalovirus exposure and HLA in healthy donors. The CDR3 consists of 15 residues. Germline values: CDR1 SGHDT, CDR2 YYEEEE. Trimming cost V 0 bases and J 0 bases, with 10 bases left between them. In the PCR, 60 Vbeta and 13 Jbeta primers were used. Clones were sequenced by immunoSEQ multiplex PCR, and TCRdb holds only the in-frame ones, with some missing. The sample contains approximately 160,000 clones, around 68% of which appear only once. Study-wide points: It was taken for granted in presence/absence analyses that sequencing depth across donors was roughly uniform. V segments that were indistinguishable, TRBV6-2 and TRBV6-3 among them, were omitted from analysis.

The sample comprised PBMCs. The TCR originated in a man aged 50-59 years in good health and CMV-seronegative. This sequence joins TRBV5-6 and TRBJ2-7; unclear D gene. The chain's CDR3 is CASSLGQVGSYEQYF. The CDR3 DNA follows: TGTGCCAGCAGCTTGGGACAAGTGGGCTCCTACGAGCAGTACTTC.